The rows below give T cell receptor beta chains drawn from one sample of a study of T cells after yellow fever vaccination. Using its own MiXCR run on the 5' RACE reads, TCRdb lists one record per CDR3 protein. Here the sample spans nearly 550,000 distinct CDR3 sequences, roughly 19% being singletons. Material: PBMCs, obtained 15 days after the yellow fever booster vaccination. These receptor sequences come from a man aged 25 to 40 who received the YFV17D yellow fever vaccine. The CDR3 runs from the conserved cysteine through the conserved F or W. Fields, in order: J gene, D gene, V gene, clone size, CDR3 protein, CDR3 DNA. The D gene is left open where the match is weak. Only some rows state a clone size, as once, few, many or a class for expanded clones.

>TRBJ2-3|TRBD1|TRBV29-1|.
CSTRTGADTQYF
TGCAGCACCCGGACAGGGGCAGATACGCAGTATTTT
>TRBJ2-7|TRBD1|TRBV4-3|few
CASSQDSQGALQYF
TGCGCCAGCAGCCAAGATTCCCAGGGGGCTCTGCAGTACTTC
>TRBJ2-7|.|TRBV7-6|many
CASSLRRPPAVQYF
TGTGCCAGCAGCTTAAGGAGACCCCCGGCGGTGCAGTACTTC
>TRBJ2-3|TRBD2|TRBV7-8|.
CASSFLGGNNGPTDTQYF
TGTGCCAGCAGCTTCCTGGGGGGGAACAACGGACCCACAGATACGCAGTATTTT
>TRBJ2-5|.|TRBV7-2|.
CASSPGQKTQYF
TGTGCCAGCAGCCCCGGCCAGAAGACCCAGTACTTC
>TRBJ1-5|.|TRBV12-3/TRBV12-4|.
CASSFSINQPQHF
TGTGCCAGCAGTTTTTCGATCAATCAGCCCCAGCATTTT
>TRBJ1-5|.|TRBV20-1|.
CSARVHINQPQHF
TGCAGTGCTAGAGTTCACATCAATCAGCCCCAGCATTTT
>TRBJ2-7|TRBD1|TRBV4-3|.
CASSPDRELYEQYF
TGCGCCAGCAGCCCTGACAGGGAGTTATACGAGCAGTACTTC
>TRBJ1-2|.|TRBV5-6|.
CASRKNREGGYTF
TGTGCCAGCAGAAAAAACAGGGAGGGCGGCTACACCTTC
>TRBJ2-2|.|TRBV7-3|few
CASSLNDRVLFF
TGTGCCAGCAGCTTAAACGATCGGGTGCTGTTTTTT
>TRBJ2-3|TRBD2|TRBV13|.
CASSSGLASDTQYF
TGTGCCAGCAGCTCCGGACTAGCTTCAGATACGCAGTATTTT
>TRBJ1-3|.|TRBV7-2|.
CASSFKGNGGNTIYF
TGTGCCAGCAGCTTCAAAGGGAATGGTGGAAACACCATATATTTT
>TRBJ1-1|.|TRBV7-9|.
CASSSDLKPGAGTEAFF
TGTGCCAGCAGCTCGGACCTAAAGCCAGGGGCGGGCACTGAAGCTTTCTTT
>TRBJ2-1|TRBD2|TRBV29-1|few
CSVPGLAGGYNEQFF
TGCAGCGTTCCGGGACTAGCGGGAGGGTACAATGAGCAGTTCTTC
>TRBJ2-1|.|TRBV19|few
CASSIGGGISYNEQFF
TGTGCCAGTAGTATAGGAGGCGGGATTTCCTACAATGAGCAGTTCTTC
>TRBJ1-1|TRBD1|TRBV14|many
CASSLQGLKTFF
TGTGCCAGCAGCCTACAGGGGTTGAAAACTTTCTTT
>TRBJ1-1|.|TRBV6-5|.
CASSYPGGNTEAFF
TGTGCCAGCAGTTACCCGGGGGGGAACACTGAAGCTTTCTTT
>TRBJ2-7|.|TRBV7-2|.
CASSYGPSSYEQYF
TGTGCCAGCAGCTACGGCCCGAGCTCCTACGAGCAGTACTTC
>TRBJ2-1|.|TRBV20-1|few
CSATVYNEQFF
TGCAGCGCGACAGTTTACAATGAGCAGTTCTTC
>TRBJ2-5|TRBD2|TRBV12-3/TRBV12-4|few
CASSLRLAGDQYF
TGTGCCAGCAGTCTCCGACTAGCGGGGGACCAGTACTTC
>TRBJ2-6|.|TRBV7-3|.
CASSEEYYAGANVLTF
TGTGCCAGCAGCGAGGAATACTATGCTGGGGCCAACGTCCTGACTTTC
>TRBJ2-2|TRBD2|TRBV7-8|.
CASSLGLAGGGTGELFF
TGTGCCAGCAGCTTGGGACTAGCGGGAGGAGGGACCGGGGAGCTGTTTTTT
>TRBJ2-1|.|TRBV11-2|few
CASSLSIHNEQFF
TGTGCCAGCAGCTTATCCATCCACAATGAGCAGTTCTTC
>TRBJ2-7|.|TRBV4-3|few
CASSQQPGGAYEQYF
TGCGCCAGCAGCCAACAGCCGGGCGGTGCTTACGAGCAGTACTTC
>TRBJ2-3|.|TRBV4-3|few
CASSQDYGGRDTQYF
TGCGCCAGCAGCCAAGATTACGGGGGTAGGGATACGCAGTATTTT
>TRBJ2-3|.|TRBV18|few
CASSPPPMDTQYF
TGTGCCAGCTCCCCGCCCCCCATGGATACGCAGTATTTT
>TRBJ2-1|TRBD2|TRBV7-9|.
CASSAAGTSSYNEQFF
TGTGCCAGCAGCGCGGCCGGGACTAGCTCCTACAATGAGCAGTTCTTC
>TRBJ2-3|TRBD2|TRBV15|.
CATSRASLAGGTTQYF
TGTGCCACCAGCAGAGCCTCACTAGCGGGAGGGACTACGCAGTATTTT
>TRBJ2-1|TRBD2|TRBV5-3|few
CATSRGGGISDNEQFF
TGTGCCACCTCCCGTGGGGGGGGAATTTCAGACAATGAGCAGTTCTTC
>TRBJ2-2|.|TRBV20-1|.
CSALKRTASTGELFF
TGCAGTGCTCTGAAGAGGACAGCCAGCACCGGGGAGCTGTTTTTT
>TRBJ2-7|.|TRBV4-3|.
CASSQESPPLEQYF
TGCGCCAGCAGCCAAGAATCCCCTCCGCTCGAGCAGTACTTC
>TRBJ2-3|.|TRBV11-2|.
CASSLEPRADTQYF
TGTGCCAGCAGCTTAGAACCGAGGGCAGATACGCAGTATTTT
>TRBJ2-5|TRBD2|TRBV30|few
CAWSVGAGSGGETQYF
TGTGCCTGGAGTGTAGGAGCGGGGTCGGGGGGAGAGACCCAGTACTTC
>TRBJ1-1|.|TRBV29-1|once
CSVSEEAFF
TGCAGCGTTAGTGAAGAAGCTTTCTTT
>TRBJ2-4|.|TRBV28|.
CASSNWAKNIQYF
TGTGCCAGCAGTAATTGGGCCAAAAACATTCAGTACTTC
>TRBJ2-3|.|TRBV7-8|.
CASSPHRDTQYF
TGTGCCAGCAGCCCCCACAGAGATACGCAGTATTTT
>TRBJ2-3|.|TRBV15|.
CATSRDRRGGDTQYF
TGTGCCACCAGCAGAGATAGGAGAGGTGGAGATACGCAGTATTTT
>TRBJ2-5|.|TRBV5-1|few
CASSVRDNQETQYF
TGCGCCAGCAGCGTCCGGGACAACCAAGAGACCCAGTACTTC
>TRBJ2-7|.|TRBV4-3|few
CASSQDGATYEQYF
TGCGCCAGCAGCCAAGATGGAGCAACCTACGAGCAGTACTTC
>TRBJ1-2|TRBD1|TRBV5-1|.
CASSFQGDNYGYTF
TGCGCCAGCAGCTTTCAGGGGGATAACTATGGCTACACCTTC
>TRBJ1-1|.|TRBV19|few
CASSPLQGGNTEAFF
TGTGCCAGTAGTCCCTTACAGGGAGGGAACACTGAAGCTTTCTTT
>TRBJ1-1|.|TRBV18|few
CASSLGTTEAFF
TGTGCCAGCTCACTCGGGACAACTGAAGCTTTCTTT
>TRBJ2-7|TRBD2|TRBV7-8|few
CASVLAGDFYEQYF
TGTGCCAGCGTCCTAGCGGGAGATTTTTACGAGCAGTACTTC
>TRBJ2-7|TRBD2|TRBV30|.
CAWSVGLAGYEQYF
TGTGCCTGGAGTGTCGGACTAGCGGGATACGAGCAGTACTTC
>TRBJ1-1|.|TRBV3-1|few
CASSQDPPYPFF
TGTGCCAGCAGCCAAGACCCCCCTTACCCTTTCTTT
>TRBJ1-1|.|TRBV5-8|few
CASSFLRGTTEAFF
TGTGCCAGCAGCTTTTTGAGGGGAACCACTGAAGCTTTCTTT
>TRBJ2-7|.|TRBV6-2/TRBV6-3|.
CASRRRDLNSYEQYF
TGTGCCAGCAGAAGGCGGGACTTGAACTCCTACGAGCAGTACTTC
>TRBJ1-2|.|TRBV20-1|.
CSATAGRASYGYTF
TGCAGTGCTACCGCGGGCAGGGCATCCTATGGCTACACCTTC